This is a list of T cell receptor beta chains from one sample in a study of spatial heterogeneity in lung cancer. TCRdb reanalysed the 5' RACE reads using MiXCR and keeps one entry per CDR3 protein. The sample includes about 100,000 distinct CDR3 sequences, approximately 4.7% of them seen just once. The sample consisted of lung tumor tissue, taken at surgery. All receptors come from a male donor with early-stage non-small cell lung cancer. Both conserved end residues are part of each CDR3. The D gene is left open where the match is weak. Clone sizes are given selectively: once, few, many, or a class where the clone is expanded.

D gene: .
J gene: TRBJ2-3
V gene: TRBV6-5
clone size: few
CDR3 length: 13
CDR3 protein: CASRRGMTDTQYF
CDR3 DNA: TGTGCCAGCCGGAGGGGGATGACAGATACGCAGTATTTT

D gene: .
J gene: TRBJ2-3
V gene: TRBV7-2
clone size: many
CDR3 length: 15
CDR3 protein: CASSPRSTSTDTQYF
CDR3 DNA: TGTGCCAGCAGCCCTCGGTCGACTAGCACAGATACGCAGTATTTT

D gene: .
J gene: TRBJ2-5
V gene: TRBV29-1
clone size: many
CDR3 length: 12
CDR3 protein: CSVGIWEETQYF
CDR3 DNA: TGCAGCGTTGGGATTTGGGAAGAGACCCAGTACTTC

D gene: .
J gene: TRBJ2-7
V gene: TRBV19
clone size: many
CDR3 length: 12
CDR3 protein: CASSYGTHEQYF
CDR3 DNA: TGTGCCAGTAGTTATGGTACCCACGAGCAGTACTTC

D gene: TRBD2
J gene: TRBJ2-1
V gene: TRBV7-2
clone size: many
CDR3 length: 19
CDR3 protein: CASSLGRGTSGISYNEQFF
CDR3 DNA: TGTGCCAGCAGCTTAGGGAGAGGGACTAGCGGAATATCCTACAATGAGCAGTTCTTC

D gene: TRBD2
J gene: TRBJ2-7
V gene: TRBV20-1
clone size: many
CDR3 length: 14
CDR3 protein: CSASSSGFSYEQYF
CDR3 DNA: TGCAGTGCTAGTTCTAGCGGGTTCTCCTACGAGCAGTACTTC

D gene: .
J gene: TRBJ2-3
V gene: TRBV11-2
clone size: many
CDR3 length: 15
CDR3 protein: CASSLGGFSTDTQYF
CDR3 DNA: TGTGCCAGCAGCTTGGGGGGCTTCAGCACAGATACGCAGTATTTT

D gene: .
J gene: TRBJ2-7
V gene: TRBV3-1
clone size: few
CDR3 length: 12
CDR3 protein: CASSQQTYEQYF
CDR3 DNA: TGTGCCAGCAGCCAACAGACCTACGAGCAGTACTTC

D gene: .
J gene: TRBJ2-7
V gene: TRBV5-6
clone size: .
CDR3 length: 12
CDR3 protein: CASSPGFGEQYF
CDR3 DNA: TGTGCCAGCAGCCCGGGGTTTGGCGAGCAGTACTTC

D gene: TRBD2
J gene: TRBJ2-3
V gene: TRBV5-4
clone size: few
CDR3 length: 15
CDR3 protein: CASSLVLAGGDTQYF
CDR3 DNA: TGTGCCAGCAGCCTTGTCCTAGCGGGAGGCGATACGCAGTATTTT

D gene: .
J gene: TRBJ2-3
V gene: TRBV7-2
clone size: many
CDR3 length: 19
CDR3 protein: CASRGKRGGAEGSTDTQYF
CDR3 DNA: TGTGCCAGCAGGGGAAAACGAGGGGGCGCGGAGGGCAGCACAGATACGCAGTATTTT

D gene: .
J gene: TRBJ2-7
V gene: TRBV12-3/TRBV12-4
clone size: many
CDR3 length: 13
CDR3 protein: CASSYDSFGEQYF
CDR3 DNA: TGTGCCAGCAGTTATGACAGCTTTGGCGAGCAGTACTTC

D gene: .
J gene: TRBJ1-3
V gene: TRBV7-9
clone size: many
CDR3 length: 15
CDR3 protein: CASSLTLSSGNTIYF
CDR3 DNA: TGTGCCAGCAGCTTAACACTAAGCTCTGGAAACACCATATATTTT

D gene: TRBD1
J gene: TRBJ2-2
V gene: TRBV4-2
clone size: many
CDR3 length: 18
CDR3 protein: CASSQVFGQGQNTGELFF
CDR3 DNA: TGTGCCAGCAGCCAAGTCTTTGGACAGGGGCAAAACACCGGGGAGCTGTTTTTT